The clone carrying this TCR beta chain was detected only once. The library tagged each cDNA molecule with unique molecular identifiers. TCRdb processed the RACE reads anew with MiXCR; each CDR3 protein has one entry. The sample lists 180,000 or so distinct CDR3 sequences; about 20% were seen once. The sample originates from a study of human T cells and chemical hapten exposure. The time point is: patch test 1, 2 weeks after DPC sensitization. Treatment defined: therapeutic diphenylcyclopropenone sensitization with weekly scalp DPC. Venepuncture was done earlier than the placement of each patch test. V was clipped by 1 base and J by 4 bases, with 8 bases between them. In germline, CDR1 is SGHRS, CDR2 YFSETQ. The CDR3 is made up of 13 amino acids.

This chain uses TRBV5-1 with TRBJ2-5; D is unclear. The sample here was whole blood, taken in connection with sensitization to the hapten diphenylcyclopropenone (DPC). The sequence derives from a woman between 50 and 59 years old with alopecia areata. Some clones in this sample may be carry-over from other donors' samples. CDR3 sequence (DNA): TGCGCCAGCAGCTTGATATCTCGAGAGACCCAGTACTTC. It translates to CASSLISRETQYF.